These T cell receptor beta chains were read from a single sample in a study of T cell responses to AZD1222 COVID-19 vaccine. Sequencing was performed with immunoSEQ multiplex PCR; in TCRdb, only in-frame clones are kept and a portion is missing. The table shows some 70,000 clones, with about four fifths occurring only once. The source material was peripheral blood, sampled on day 0 of AZD1222 vaccination. These receptor sequences come from an adult in good health. CDR3s include the opening cysteine and the closing phenylalanine or tryptophan. D genes are given only for firm matches. Some rows have no size entry. The others give once, few or many, or a class for an expanded clone.

13,TRBJ1-5,-,TRBV28,-,TGTGCCAGCAGTTTTATTATTGAACAGCCCCAGCATTTT,CASSFIIEQPQHF
15,TRBJ1-4,once,TRBV2,-,TGTGCCAGCGTACGTCAGGGATTGCCTAATGAAAAACTGTTTTTT,CASVRQGLPNEKLFF
17,TRBJ1-2,-,TRBV5-1,TRBD1,TGCGCCAGCAGCTTGCGCGGGACAGGGGGCCTCGTGGATGGCTACACCTTC,CASSLRGTGGLVDGYTF
16,TRBJ1-3,-,TRBV18,TRBD1,TGTGCCAGCTCACCCGGACAGGGGGACTCTGGAAACACCATATATTTT,CASSPGQGDSGNTIYF
13,TRBJ2-2,-,TRBV18,TRBD1,TGTGCCAGCTCGGGACAGGGACCCGGGGAGCTGTTTTTT,CASSGQGPGELFF
15,TRBJ2-3,-,TRBV7-2,-,TGTGCCAGCAGCTTTCGGGGTTACGGCACAGATACGCAGTATTTT,CASSFRGYGTDTQYF
12,TRBJ1-2,-,TRBV10-3,-,TGTGCCATCAGTGAGTCGGGGGTTGGCTACACCTTC,CAISESGVGYTF
15,TRBJ1-2,-,TRBV4-1,-,TGCGCCAGCAGCCATCAAACGGGGGGGGACTATGGCTACACCTTC,CASSHQTGGDYGYTF
16,TRBJ1-3,-,TRBV10-3,-,TGTGCCATCAGCCCGTTGGGGAGGGGGATGGAAAACACCATATATTTT,CAISPLGRGMENTIYF
13,TRBJ1-2,-,TRBV28,-,TGTGCCAGCAGTTCCTACATGGGTAGTGGCTACACCTTC,CASSSYMGSGYTF
13,TRBJ1-5,-,TRBV6-2/TRBV6-3,-,TGTGCCAGCAGTCGGGACGATACGCAGCCCCAGCATTTT,CASSRDDTQPQHF
19,TRBJ1-6,-,TRBV27,-,TGTGCCAGCAGTTTAATACAGGGCCGCGGCAGCTCCTATAATTCACCCCTCCACTTT,CASSLIQGRGSSYNSPLHF
16,TRBJ2-1,-,TRBV28,TRBD2,TGTGCCAGCAGTTTTGCGGGGGGAAGATACTACAATGAGCAGTTCTTC,CASSFAGGRYYNEQFF
13,TRBJ1-2,-,TRBV7-9,-,TGTGCCAGCAGCTTAAACAGCGACTATGGCTACACCTTC,CASSLNSDYGYTF
14,TRBJ1-1,-,TRBV30,-,TGTGCCTGGAGTCGGTATGGCCGTTTAAACGAAGCTTTCTTT,CAWSRYGRLNEAFF
16,TRBJ1-4,-,TRBV5-1,-,TGCGCCAGCAGCCCGGCCATCGGCTCCACTAATGAAAAACTGTTTTTT,CASSPAIGSTNEKLFF
17,TRBJ1-2,-,TRBV13,-,TGTGCCAGCAGCCAGAAACTCCGGGAAGGAGGTAACTATGGCTACACCTTC,CASSQKLREGGNYGYTF
14,TRBJ1-5,-,TRBV19,TRBD1,TGTGCCAGTAGTACAGGGGGTGGCAATCAGCCCCAGCATTTT,CASSTGGGNQPQHF
17,TRBJ1-1,-,TRBV4-1,TRBD1,TGCGCCAGCAGCCAAGATTCAGGGGGCCGATTTGGCACTGAAGCTTTCTTT,CASSQDSGGRFGTEAFF
14,TRBJ2-1,-,TRBV29-1,TRBD2,TGCACCTTCGCGCGGCTAGCGGCCGACAATGAGCAGTTCTTC,CTFARLAADNEQFF
16,TRBJ1-5,-,TRBV28,TRBD1,TGTGCCAGCGTGGGACAGTCCGTTTATAGCAATCAGCCCCAGCATTTT,CASVGQSVYSNQPQHF
15,TRBJ1-2,-,TRBV4-2,-,TGTGCCAGCAGCCCTAGTCTCACAGGGAAGAATGGCTACACCTTC,CASSPSLTGKNGYTF
15,TRBJ2-6,-,TRBV7-2,-,TGTGCCAGCAGCCCCTCCACCGCTGGGGCCAACGTCCTGACTTTC,CASSPSTAGANVLTF
16,TRBJ2-1,-,TRBV3-1/TRBV3-2,TRBD2,TGTGCCAGCAGCCCGAATCGTTGGAAGCGGGGGAATGAGCAGTTCTTC,CASSPNRWKRGNEQFF
12,TRBJ2-3,medium-sized,TRBV2,-,TGTGCCAGCAGCTACACAGCGGATACGCAGTATTTT,CASSYTADTQYF
15,TRBJ2-5,-,TRBV7-2,TRBD2,TGTGCCAGCAGCTTCGGACTAGCGGCGGGGGGGACCCAGTACTTC,CASSFGLAAGGTQYF
13,TRBJ1-2,-,TRBV4-1,-,TGCGCCAGCAGCCAGGCAGTCCCTTGGGGCTACACCTTC,CASSQAVPWGYTF
14,TRBJ1-4,-,TRBV30,-,TGTGCCTGGAGTGTGTCAGGGGCTAATGAAAAACTGTTTTTT,CAWSVSGANEKLFF
15,TRBJ2-3,-,TRBV5-5,-,TGTGCCAGCAGCTTGTGGGCGGGGCCCGGAGATACGCAGTATTTT,CASSLWAGPGDTQYF
16,TRBJ1-1,once,TRBV9,TRBD1,TGTGCCAGCAGCGAAGCCAGGGGGGTGGGAAACACTGAAGCTTTCTTT,CASSEARGVGNTEAFF
14,TRBJ1-1,few,TRBV28,-,TGTGCCAGCAGTTCCGCGACAGTGAACACTGAAGCTTTCTTT,CASSSATVNTEAFF